The 14 T cell receptor beta chains listed next were all sequenced from one sample in a study of graft-versus-host responses after intestinal transplantation. Clones were read by immunoSEQ multiplex PCR, and TCRdb kept only the in-frame ones, dropping some. Of more than 45,000 clones in the sample, 91% are singletons; the top ten hold 2.7%. Sequencing used PBMCs, obtained around 120 days after intestinal transplantation. The source is a human patient who received an intestinal transplant, so some T cells may come from the graft donor.

This sequence joins TRBV19 and TRBJ1-2; D possibly corresponds to TRBD1 (5 bases). The germline gives CDR1 LNHDA, CDR2 SQIVND (reference sequence). The length of the CDR3 is 10 residues. V was shortened by 10 bases and J by 8 bases, with 11 bases between the two germline ends. The CDR3 loop reads CATGAYGYTF. The CDR3 nucleotides read TGTGCCACCGGGGCGTACGGCTACACCTTC.

The chain couples TRBV9 to TRBJ2-1, with D possibly being TRBD1 (5 bases). V gave up 0 bases and J gave up 6 bases, with 13 bases separating them. CDR1 and CDR2 from the germline V gene are SGDLS and YYNGEE. This CDR3 has 15 residues. The CDR3 nucleotides are TGTGCCAGCAGCGTAGATCAGGGTATCGGCAATGAGCAGTTCTTC. It yields the protein CASSVDQGIGNEQFF.

This rearrangement joins TRBV2 to TRBJ1-5, with D perhaps matching TRBD1 (6 bases). CDR3 length: 18 residues. Looked up from germline, CDR1 is SNHLY and CDR2 is FYNNEI. V lost 5 bases to trimming and J lost 0 bases, with 20 bases between them. This CDR3 is CASSLFPTGFHSNQPQHF. The CDR3 nucleotides are TGTGCCAGCAGTCTCTTTCCGACAGGATTTCATAGCAATCAGCCCCAGCATTTT.

V and J are TRBV7-8 and TRBJ1-4, with 8 bases aligning to TRBD1. The germline gives CDR1 SGHVS, CDR2 FQNEAQ. V was clipped by 3 bases and J by 6 bases; unmatched bases: 15. The CDR3 length is 18 residues. The CDR3 loop is CASSLQAGGAISYEKLFF. CDR3 nucleotide sequence: TGTGCCAGCAGCTTGCAGGCAGGGGGCGCGATTAGTTATGAAAAACTGTTTTTT.

Only one count was recorded for this clone. V is TRBV27 and J is TRBJ2-5, with 10 bases aligning to TRBD2. V lost 4 bases to trimming and J lost 4 bases; unmatched junction nucleotides: 3. The CDR3 extends over 14 amino acids. Germline V gives CDR1 MNHEY, CDR2 SMNVEV (reference sequence). CDR3 residues: CASSSRLAGETQYF. The DNA for the CDR3 is TGTGCCAGCAGTTCAAGACTAGCGGGAGAGACCCAGTACTTC.

The chain recombines TRBV5-6 with TRBJ2-1; no firm D call. CDR1 is SGHDT, CDR2 YYEEEE, per germline. V was shortened by 1 base and J by 8 bases, with 7 bases between the two germline ends. The CDR3 has 12 amino acids. The CDR3 protein is CASSLRVHEQFF. CDR3 DNA: TGTGCCAGCAGCTTGCGGGTCCATGAGCAGTTCTTC.

The chain recombines TRBV19 with TRBJ1-5, with 8 bases matching TRBD1. The germline CDR1 and CDR2 sequences are LNHDA and SQIVND (reference sequence). The length of the CDR3 is 17 residues. V lost 1 base to trimming and J lost 6 bases; unmatched junction nucleotides: 11. Here the CDR3 DNA reads TGTGCCAGTAGTATAGGAGGGGGCAGGGGGCTTTCTCAGCCCCAGCATTTT. Amino acid sequence: CASSIGGGRGLSQPQHF.

The chain carries TRBV13 and TRBJ1-2; 7 bases match TRBD1. The CDR3 spans 16 residues. Germline trimming cut 5 bases from V and 4 bases from J; bases unmatched to any gene: 13. Germline lookup yields CDR1 PRHDT and CDR2 FYEKMQ (reference sequence). CDR3 in DNA: TGTGCCAGCAGCGTCCATGGGGACAGCCGTGGCTATGGCTACACCTTC. This translates into CASSVHGDSRGYGYTF.

This chain connects TRBV7-9 to TRBJ1-6, with no clear D. The V end lost 3 bases, the J end lost 5 bases, and 8 bases lay between the germline ends. The CDR3 sequence is 14 residues long. Looked up from germline, CDR1 is SEHNR and CDR2 is FQNEAQ (reference sequence). The CDR3 is CASSFERNNSPLHF. The DNA for the CDR3 is TGTGCCAGCAGCTTTGAACGGAATAATTCACCCCTCCACTTT.

CDR3 loop: CASSLDRETQYF. CDR3 DNA: TGTGCCAGCAGCTTAGATCGGGAGACCCAGTACTTC. This chain uses TRBV7-6 with TRBJ2-5, with D unclear. The CDR3 has 12 residues. From germline, CDR1 is SGHVS and CDR2 FNYEAQ. Trimming cost V 1 base and J 5 bases, with 5 bases left between them.

This chain links TRBV5-1 with TRBJ1-2; TRBD1 matches at 8 bases. J gave up 5 bases and V 4 bases, and 7 bases lay outside the gene matches. The V gene's germline CDR1 is SGHRS and CDR2 YFSETQ. The CDR3 covers 14 residues. In nucleotides, the CDR3 is TGCGCCAGCAGCGGGGGACAGGCTTTATATGGCTACACCTTC. Its protein product is CASSGGQALYGYTF. Using reference TRBV5-1 and TRBJ1-2 for the parts outside the CDR3, the full variable domain is KAGVTQTPRYLIKTRGQQVTLSCSPISGHRSVSWYQQTPGQGLQFLFEYFSETQRNKGNFPGRFSGRQFSNSRSEMNVSTLELGDSALYLCASSGGQALYGYTFGSGTRLTVV.

The rearrangement joins TRBV18 to TRBJ1-1; 7 bases match TRBD1. Per the germline V gene, CDR1 is KGHSH and CDR2 is LQKENI. The CDR3 extends over 13 amino acids. After removal of 0 bases from V and 11 bases from J, the junction contained 6 bases not matched to a gene. The CDR3 here is CASSPPEGARAFF. CDR3 bases: TGTGCCAGCTCACCACCCGAGGGGGCGAGGGCTTTCTTT.

The chain couples TRBV6-5 to TRBJ2-5, with D hard to call. The V gene's germline CDR1 is MNHEY and CDR2 SVGAGI. The ends were cut back, 0 bases at V and 1 base at J, with 3 bases in the middle. This CDR3 comprises 13 residues. CDR3 loop: CASSYSPQETQYF. The CDR3 DNA reads TGTGCCAGCAGTTACTCTCCCCAAGAGACCCAGTACTTC.

A note on this clone: Distinct nucleotide sequences in the sample also encode this CDR3. This chain connects TRBV2 to TRBJ1-1, with D unresolved. Trimming took off 8 bases at V and 1 base at J, with 11 bases between the two ends. The CDR3 runs to 13 residues. CDR1 is SNHLY and CDR2 is FYNNEI in the germline V gene. CDR3: CASSYRPNTEAFF. DNA for the CDR3: TGTGCCAGCTCGTACAGACCGAACACTGAAGCTTTCTTT.